This TCR beta chain came from a study of blood T cell repertoires in COVID-19. Study-level background: Researchers got acute and convalescent COVID-19 samples from the United States, Italy and Spain.

Measured with immunoSEQ multiplex PCR; TCRdb has only the in-frame clones, and not every one. The profile shows about 270,000 clones, just under 90% of them singletons. Participants, roughly 18 to 90 years old, spanned under 25 US areas. Trimming took 3 bases from V and 0 from J; bases not matched to a gene: 4. The CDR3 covers 17 residues. The V gene's germline CDR1 is SGHRS and CDR2 YFSETQ. The specimen sequenced was PBMCs or T cells enriched from blood (not recorded which). This clonotype was obtained from a woman younger than 45 with acute COVID-19. The chain uses TRBV5-1 and TRBJ1-3, with 12 nucleotides matching TRBD1. CDR3 coding DNA: TGCGCCAGCAGCTCGGGACAGGGGGCCTACTCTGGAAACACCATATATTTT. It yields the protein CASSSGQGAYSGNTIYF.